These 16 T cell receptor beta chains were all obtained from the same sample, sequenced in a study of cytomegalovirus exposure and HLA in healthy donors. PCR used 60 Vbeta primers and 13 Jbeta primers. The repertoire was sequenced with immunoSEQ multiplex PCR; TCRdb's copy has only in-frame clones and lacks some. The table includes fewer than 250,000 clones, more than 75% detected once. The sample was PBMCs. The source of these receptors is a man aged 35-49 years in good health and CMV-seropositive.

V gene TRBV7-7 combines with J gene TRBJ1-4; 9 nucleotides match TRBD1. CDR3 length equals 17 residues. The V gene's germline CDR1 is SSHAT and CDR2 FNYEAQ (reference sequence). The trim removed 8 bases at V and 3 bases at J, leaving 13 bases unmatched. The CDR3 is CASLFRQGGPANEKLFF. CDR3 DNA sequence: TGTGCCAGCTTATTCCGACAGGGGGGACCGGCTAATGAAAAACTGTTTTTT.

The rearrangement joins TRBV5-4 to TRBJ2-7; 16 bases are shared with TRBD2. This CDR3 has 16 amino acids. From germline, CDR1 is SGHNT and CDR2 YYREEE (reference sequence). The V and J ends lost 3 bases and 7 bases, in that order; junction bases with no gene match: 7. The CDR3: CASSSGTSGRASEQYV. Written as DNA, the CDR3 is TGTGCCAGCAGCTCCGGGACTAGCGGGAGGGCGAGTGAGCAGTACGTC.

The genes are TRBV7-8 and TRBJ2-2; a weak D match, TRBD2 (5 bases). V was pared by 5 bases and J by 6 bases, with 16 bases between. Per the germline V gene, CDR1 is SGHVS and CDR2 is FQNEAQ. CDR3 length: 15 amino acids. The CDR3 DNA reads TGTGCCAGCAGCCTGGCACCCCTGAGGGCCGGGGAGCTGTTTTTT. Encoded protein: CASSLAPLRAGELFF.

CDR3 nucleotides: TGTGCCAGCAGTTACTTAGGCAGGGGCGCCTACAATGAGCAGTTCTTC. Its protein product is CASSYLGRGAYNEQFF. The chain employs TRBV27 and TRBJ2-1; a weak D match, TRBD1 (6 bases). This CDR3 comprises 16 residues. CDR1 MNHEY and CDR2 SMNVEV come from the germline V gene (reference sequence). V lost 4 bases and J 2 bases, leaving 15 bases between the germline ends.

The genes are TRBV6-1 and TRBJ2-2; 12 bases line up with TRBD2. The CDR3 is 16 residues long. The germline V gene encodes CDR1 MNHNS and CDR2 SASEGT. The junction had 4 bases not matched to a gene; V was cut back by 2 bases and J by 6 bases. The CDR3 DNA reads TGTGCCAGCAGTGAAACTCTAGCGGGAGGGCCCGGGGAGCTGTTTTTT. This translates into CASSETLAGGPGELFF.

The chain combines TRBV10-3 with TRBJ1-3; D is perhaps TRBD1 (5 bases). Germline values: CDR1 ENHRY, CDR2 SYGVKD. Trimming stripped 10 bases from V and 2 bases from J, with 15 bases between. This CDR3 has 14 residues. The CDR3 reads CATRAPEPGNTIYF. The CDR3 DNA reads as TGTGCCACCAGGGCCCCGGAGCCTGGAAACACCATATATTTT.

This sequence joins TRBV5-8 and TRBJ1-2; no clear D. Trimming removed 0 bases from V and 4 bases from J, with 13 bases in between. Germline loops: CDR1 SGHTS, CDR2 YDEGEE. The CDR3 contains 15 residues. CDR3 protein: CASSLVSVRGYGYTF. CDR3 coding DNA: TGTGCCAGCAGCTTGGTCTCGGTGCGTGGCTATGGCTACACCTTC.

The chain has TRBV7-6 and TRBJ2-1; 7 bases match TRBD2. CDR3 size: 15 residues. Trimming at V came to 1 base and at J to 4 bases, leaving 4 bases not matched to a gene. Per germline, CDR1 SGHVS and CDR2 FNYEAQ. CDR3 nucleotides: TGTGCCAGCAGCTTAGTGGGGGGGAGATACAATGAGCAGTTCTTC. Translating it yields CASSLVGGRYNEQFF.

The CDR3 region has the DNA TGCGCCAGCAGTGATTTAGGTACTAGCGGGCGGAATGAGCAGTTCTTC. It is translated as CASSDLGTSGRNEQFF. The chain recombines TRBV10-1 with TRBJ2-1, with TRBD2 matching 9 bases. Unmatched junction bases numbered 10, after V lost 3 bases and J lost 7 bases. The germline V gene has CDR1 WNHNN and CDR2 SYGVQD (reference sequence). The CDR3 length is 16 residues.

V gene TRBV4-1 combines with J gene TRBJ1-1; D remains ambiguous. Germline V gives CDR1 MGHRA, CDR2 YSYEKL. This CDR3 region has 14 residues. V dropped 0 bases and J dropped 1 base, with 6 bases sitting between them. CDR3 in DNA: TGCGCCAGCAGCCAAGACTACCAGAACACTGAAGCTTTCTTT. It specifies CASSQDYQNTEAFF.

This chain uses TRBV29-1 with TRBJ2-2; 8 bases match TRBD2. Trimming at V came to 6 bases and at J to 5 bases, leaving 14 bases not matched to a gene. Germline CDR1 is SQVTM and CDR2 is ANQGSEA. The CDR3 covers 16 residues. CDR3 protein: CSVGGKSGSNTGELFF. The DNA of the CDR3 is TGCAGCGTGGGGGGAAAGAGCGGGAGTAATACCGGGGAGCTGTTTTTT.

This chain links TRBV7-2 with TRBJ2-1; TRBD2 matches 12 bases. Germline trimming cut 5 bases from V and 0 bases from J; bases unmatched to any gene: 8. The CDR3 has 18 amino acids. From germline, CDR1 is SGHTA and CDR2 FQGNSA. CDR3 DNA sequence: TGTGCCAGCAGCACCCGGACTAGCGGGATCCCCTCCTACAATGAGCAGTTCTTC. It yields the protein CASSTRTSGIPSYNEQFF.

J is TRBJ1-4 and V is TRBV15, with D perhaps matching TRBD1 (5 bases). The CDR3 is 15 residues long. Germline loops: CDR1 LNHNV, CDR2 YYDKDF (reference sequence). The V end lost 0 bases, the J end lost 7 bases, and 12 bases lay between the germline ends. In DNA form, the CDR3 reads TGTGCCACCAGCAGAGACCCTTCGGGGGTTGAAAAACTGTTTTTT. Translation: CATSRDPSGVEKLFF.

V is TRBV27 and J is TRBJ1-2; D unresolved. The length of the CDR3 is 15 residues. Looked up from germline, CDR1 is MNHEY and CDR2 is SMNVEV (reference sequence). The V end was cut by 1 base, the J end by 2 bases, with 11 bases between. This CDR3 reads CASSLFGGSNYGYTF. CDR3 DNA: TGTGCCAGCAGTTTATTCGGAGGTTCGAACTATGGCTACACCTTC.

The gene calls are TRBV5-1 and TRBJ2-3; 9 nucleotides agree with TRBD1. CDR3 size: 15 residues. CDR1 SGHRS and CDR2 YFSETQ come from the germline V gene. V shed 0 bases, J shed 5 bases, and the junction held 4 bases outside the gene matches. CDR3 residues: CASSLDRGRRDTQYF. CDR3 DNA: TGCGCCAGCAGCTTGGACAGGGGGCGAAGAGATACGCAGTATTTT. Together with reference TRBV5-1 and TRBJ2-3, the CDR3 gives the full variable domain: KAGVTQTPRYLIKTRGQQVTLSCSPISGHRSVSWYQQTPGQGLQFLFEYFSETQRNKGNFPGRFSGRQFSNSRSEMNVSTLELGDSALYLCASSLDRGRRDTQYFGPGTRLTVL.

The chain carries TRBV5-4 and TRBJ2-7; a possible D gene is TRBD1 (6 bases). CDR1 is SGHNT and CDR2 is YYREEE in the germline V gene (reference sequence). The CDR3 loop spans 15 amino acids. V gave up 4 bases and J gave up 1 base, with 15 bases separating them. CDR3 nucleotides: TGTGCCAGCAGCCTCCCGACAGGTCCATCCTACGAGCAGTACGTC. It yields the protein CASSLPTGPSYEQYV.